These 22 T cell receptor beta chains were all obtained from the same sample, sequenced in a study of post-analysis software for immune sequencing data. Study results and caveats: The five TRBV segments detected at higher frequency in patients than in controls included TRBV5-6, TRBV5-1 and TRBV20-1.

Their specific antigens are unknown. Unique-molecular-identifier-tagged TCR beta cDNA libraries were used. Each CDR3 protein is one row after TCRdb ran MiXCR on the PCR reads. The repertoire holds about 760,000 distinct CDR3 sequences, with about 27% as singletons. Sample: blood. The receptors come from a girl under 18 with multiple sclerosis.

This clonotype was recorded a few times. This chain joins TRBV6-1 and TRBJ2-7; no clear D gene. Germline V gene sequence: CDR1 MNHNS, CDR2 SASEGT. The CDR3 has 15 residues. With 0 bases removed from V and 4 bases from J, the gap between germline ends came to 13 bases. Written as DNA, the CDR3 is TGTGCCAGCAGTGAAGCTGGGCTACTTTTTTACGAGCAGTACTTC. Its protein is CASSEAGLLFYEQYF.

The gene calls are TRBV20-1 and TRBJ1-5; D is ambiguous. The CDR3 consists of 18 residues. V lost 3 bases and J 0 bases, leaving 21 bases between the germline ends. Germline V gene lookup returns CDR1 DFQATT and CDR2 SNEGSKA (reference sequence). CDR3 loop: CSARGFNDGLLSNQPQHF. The CDR3 DNA reads as TGCAGTGCTAGGGGGTTCAACGATGGTTTACTTAGCAATCAGCCCCAGCATTTT.

This clonotype was seen ten or more times. This sequence joins TRBV29-1 and TRBJ2-1; 7 bases match TRBD2. Germline CDR1 reads SQVTM; CDR2 reads ANQGSEA. The CDR3 extends over 14 amino acids. V lost 3 bases and J lost 8; bases outside the gene matches: 10. CDR3 residues: CSVDERGGGDEQFF. For the CDR3, the DNA is TGCAGCGTTGATGAGCGCGGGGGTGGGGATGAGCAGTTCTTC.

A few counts support this clonotype. The chain recombines TRBV6-5 with TRBJ2-7, with D perhaps TRBD2 (5 bases). This CDR3 is built from 13 residues. Germline-derived CDR1 and CDR2 are MNHEY and SVGAGI. The V end was cut by 6 bases, the J end by 4 bases, with 13 bases between. This CDR3 is CASRPAASYEQYF. The CDR3 nucleotides read TGTGCCAGCAGGCCAGCGGCGTCATACGAGCAGTACTTC.

The chain carries TRBV19 and TRBJ2-3; 8 bases are a match to TRBD1. The V gene end was trimmed by 5 bases and the J gene end by 4 bases; junction bases not matched to a gene: 8. Germline V gives CDR1 LNHDA, CDR2 SQIVND (reference sequence). The CDR3 covers 15 residues. DNA for the CDR3: TGTGCCAGTAGTTCCCGGACAGGGCGCCCAGATACGCAGTATTTT. Translating it yields CASSSRTGRPDTQYF.

This clonotype was detected a few times. The CDR3 loop is CASSLGPVSSGANVLTF. CDR3 sequence (DNA): TGTGCCAGCAGCTTAGGCCCAGTGAGCTCTGGGGCCAACGTCCTGACTTTC. The chain joins TRBV7-9 to TRBJ2-6; D uncertain. The germline V and J ends were trimmed by 1 base and 0 bases, with 10 bases remaining between them. The V gene's germline CDR1 is SEHNR and CDR2 FQNEAQ (reference sequence). The CDR3 totals 17 residues.

This clonotype came up many times. The rearrangement links TRBV5-6 to TRBJ2-7, with 10 bases that match TRBD2. The V gene's germline CDR1 is SGHDT and CDR2 YYEEEE. The CDR3 has 16 amino acids. V gave up 7 bases and J gave up 2 bases; unmatched junction bases: 12. The DNA of the CDR3 is TGTGCCAGCCACGGGGGTAGCGGGAGGTTCGCCTACGAGCAGTACTTC. Translating gives CASHGGSGRFAYEQYF.

This clonotype occurred many times. The rearrangement uses TRBV7-2 and TRBJ2-5; tentatively, D is TRBD1 (5 bases). Germline values: CDR1 SGHTA, CDR2 FQGNSA. This CDR3 spans 14 amino acids. V lost 5 bases and J lost 5, with 15 bases in between. The CDR3 here is CASSPPKGYETQYF. As DNA, the CDR3 is TGTGCCAGCAGCCCGCCTAAGGGGTACGAGACCCAGTACTTC.

In this sample, this clonotype turned up many times. This chain uses TRBV7-9 with TRBJ2-7; D perhaps matches TRBD1 (5 bases). The CDR3 covers 12 residues. Germline CDR1 SEHNR, CDR2 FQNEAQ (reference sequence). Trimming took 6 bases from V and 0 from J, leaving 6 bases between them. CDR3 sequence (DNA): TGTGCCAGCAGTAGGGGCTCCTACGAGCAGTACTTC. As protein: CASSRGSYEQYF.

The chain has TRBV21-1 and TRBJ2-6. TRBV21-1 is reported as a pseudogene. CDR3 size: 16 residues. For the CDR3, the DNA is TGTGCCAGCGGTGTACACCGGCTCTCTGGGGCCAACGTCCTGACTTTC. Protein: CASGVHRLSGANVLTF.

The rearrangement links TRBV12-3 or TRBV12-4 to TRBJ2-3; TRBD1 matches 7 bases. This CDR3 comprises 16 residues. The ends lost 6 bases at V and 2 bases at J; junction bases unmatched: 11. CDR3 residues: CASSTRGLGPTDTQYF. The CDR3 bases are TGTGCCAGCAGCACGAGGGGGCTAGGCCCCACAGATACGCAGTATTTT.

The chain employs TRBV7-2 and TRBJ2-3, with D possibly called TRBD1 or TRBD2 (5 bases each). Germline V gene data show CDR1 as SGHTA and CDR2 as FQGNSA. The CDR3 totals 15 residues. Trimming shortened V by 5 bases and J by 7 bases, and 19 bases separated the two germline ends. CDR3 region: CASSHPGPSSHTQYF. CDR3 sequence (DNA): TGTGCCAGCAGCCACCCGGGACCCTCATCCCATACGCAGTATTTT.

The chain uses TRBV28 and TRBJ1-5; D remains unclear. The CDR3 sequence is 16 residues long. In germline, CDR1 is MDHEN, CDR2 SYDVKM. Trimming took off 4 bases at V and 7 bases at J, with 20 bases between the two ends. CDR3 nucleotides: TGTGCCAGCAGTTCCCCCCGCGGAGGGCCTAGGCAGCCCCAGCATTTT. Protein: CASSSPRGGPRQPQHF.

The V and J genes are TRBV4-3 and TRBJ2-3; TRBD2 aligns across 10 bases. The V gene end was trimmed by 0 bases and the J gene end by 4 bases; junction bases not matched to a gene: 7. This CDR3 comprises 17 residues. Germline V lookup: CDR1 LGHNA, CDR2 YSLEER. Here the CDR3 DNA reads TGCGCCAGCAGCCAAGAACAAGCGGGAGGGGCGTCAGATACGCAGTATTTT. It is translated as CASSQEQAGGASDTQYF.

This clonotype occurred a few times. V gene TRBV5-4 combines with J gene TRBJ2-7; weak D call: TRBD2 (5 bases). There are 14 residues in the CDR3. Deletions cut 4 bases from V and 2 bases from J, with 13 bases between. Germline V gene sequence: CDR1 SGHNT, CDR2 YYREEE (reference sequence). CDR3 nucleotides: TGTGCCAGCAGCGCAGCTAGCCTCCCCTACGAGCAGTACTTC. Translating gives CASSAASLPYEQYF.

This clonotype was observed a handful of times. V and J are TRBV6-2 or TRBV6-3 and TRBJ1-2; TRBD1 agrees at 10 bases. Germline-derived CDR1 and CDR2 are MNHEY and SVGEGT. The ends lost 7 bases at V and 4 bases at J; junction bases unmatched: 9. There are 15 residues in the CDR3. CDR3 in amino acids: CASKGRTGGTYGYTF. In DNA, the CDR3 is TGTGCCAGCAAAGGAAGGACAGGGGGGACCTATGGCTACACCTTC.

The J gene is TRBJ1-5, the V gene TRBV9, with D uncertain. Germline-derived CDR1 and CDR2 are SGDLS and YYNGEE. The CDR3 is 14 amino acids. Trimming took 0 bases from V and 1 from J, leaving 5 bases between them. DNA of the CDR3: TGTGCCAGCAGCGTAGGGACGAGCAATCAGCCCCAGCATTTT. It yields the protein CASSVGTSNQPQHF.

This clonotype has a handful of counts. The J gene is TRBJ2-5, the V gene TRBV11-2, with 7 bases matching TRBD2. The trim removed 0 bases at V and 1 base at J, leaving 8 bases unmatched. The CDR3 totals 17 residues. Germline V gene lookup returns CDR1 SGHAT and CDR2 FQNNGV. In DNA form, the CDR3 reads TGTGCCAGCAGCTTAGATTTATCCGGGGGGATCCAAGAGACCCAGTACTTC. This translates into CASSLDLSGGIQETQYF.

This sequence joins TRBV6-1 and TRBJ2-7, with D perhaps assigned TRBD1 or TRBD2 (5 bases each). Trimming took off 4 bases at V and 7 bases at J, with 14 bases between the two ends. The CDR3 loop spans 13 amino acids. The germline CDR1 and CDR2 sequences are MNHNS and SASEGT. CDR3 in amino acids: CASSATGTREQYF. The CDR3 nucleotides are TGTGCCAGCAGTGCTACGGGGACCAGGGAGCAGTACTTC.

The table lists this clonotype with a few counts. The V and J genes are TRBV7-2 and TRBJ2-3; 8 bases are shared with TRBD2. Per germline, CDR1 SGHTA and CDR2 FQGNSA. The CDR3 consists of 15 residues. Unmatched junction bases numbered 8, after V lost 5 bases and J lost 4 bases. The CDR3 DNA sequence: TGTGCCAGCAGCCCGTACGGGAGGGCCGCAGATACGCAGTATTTT. It specifies CASSPYGRAADTQYF.

On this clonotype: It is likely a read error, because the conserved phenylalanine at the end of the CDR3 is missing. The chain links TRBV4-1 to TRBJ2-5; D call uncertain. Trimming removed 0 bases from V and 5 bases from J, with 4 bases in between. Germline-derived CDR1 and CDR2 are MGHRA and YSYEKL. The CDR3 length is 12 residues. CDR3 coding DNA: TGCGCCAGCAGCCAAGATCGGGAGACCCAGTACTTA. Translation gives CASSQDRETQYL.

The V and J genes are TRBV29-1 and TRBJ2-5, with TRBD2 as a possible D gene (7 bases). The CDR3 sequence is 14 residues long. V dropped 4 bases and J dropped 4 bases, with 16 bases sitting between them. CDR1 and CDR2 from the germline V gene are SQVTM and ANQGSEA. This CDR3 is CSVVPRGAPETQYF. The CDR3 DNA is TGCAGCGTTGTCCCCCGGGGGGCCCCAGAGACCCAGTACTTC. Using reference TRBV29-1 and TRBJ2-5 for the parts outside the CDR3, the full variable domain is SAVISQKPSRDICQRGTSLTIQCQVDSQVTMMFWYRQQPGQSLTLIATANQGSEATYESGFVIDKFPISRPNLTFSTLTVSNMSPEDSSIYLCSVVPRGAPETQYFGPGTRLLVL.